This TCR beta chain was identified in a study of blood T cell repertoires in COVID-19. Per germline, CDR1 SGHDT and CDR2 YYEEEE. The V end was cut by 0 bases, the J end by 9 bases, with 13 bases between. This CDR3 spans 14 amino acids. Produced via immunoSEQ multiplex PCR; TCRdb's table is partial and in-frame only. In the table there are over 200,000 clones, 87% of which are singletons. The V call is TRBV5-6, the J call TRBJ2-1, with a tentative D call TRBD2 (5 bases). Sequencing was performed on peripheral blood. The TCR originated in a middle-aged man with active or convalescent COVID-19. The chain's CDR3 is CASSLADWRSEQFF. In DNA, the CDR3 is TGTGCCAGCAGCTTGGCGGACTGGAGGAGTGAGCAGTTCTTC.